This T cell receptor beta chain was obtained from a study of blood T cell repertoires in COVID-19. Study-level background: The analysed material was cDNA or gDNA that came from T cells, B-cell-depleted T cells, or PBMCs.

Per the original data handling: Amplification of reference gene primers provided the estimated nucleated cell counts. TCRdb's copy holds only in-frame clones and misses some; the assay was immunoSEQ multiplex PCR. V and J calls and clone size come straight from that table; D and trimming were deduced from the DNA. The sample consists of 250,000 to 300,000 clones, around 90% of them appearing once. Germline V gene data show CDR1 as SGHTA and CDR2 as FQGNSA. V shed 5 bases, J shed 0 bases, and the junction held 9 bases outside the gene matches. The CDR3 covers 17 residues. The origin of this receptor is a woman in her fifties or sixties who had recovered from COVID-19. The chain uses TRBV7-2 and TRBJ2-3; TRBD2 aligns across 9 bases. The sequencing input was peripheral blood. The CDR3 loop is CASSLPRGGGSTDTQYF. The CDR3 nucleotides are TGTGCCAGCAGCCTCCCCCGCGGGGGGGGTAGCACAGATACGCAGTATTTT.